What follows are 9 T cell receptor beta chains derived from one specimen sequenced in a study of T-cell reconstitution after alpha-beta-depleted transplantation in children. The TCRbeta library incorporated unique molecular identifiers. MiXCR was run by TCRdb on the PCR reads, yielding one entry per CDR3 protein. The table has over 150,000 distinct CDR3 sequences, approximately 6.9% seen once; the top ten hold about 5.5%. Here the sequenced sample was PBMCs, taken before TCRalphabeta/CD19-depleted stem cell transplant. The receptor source for this set is a boy younger than 10 with acute lymphoblastic leukemia, due to receive a stem cell transplant.

CDR3: CASSSVFGAKDTEAFF. The CDR3 nucleotides are TGTGCCAGCAGCTCCGTATTTGGGGCTAAGGACACTGAAGCTTTCTTT. This chain joins TRBV28 and TRBJ1-1; possibly TRBD1 for D (5 bases). CDR1 and CDR2 from the germline V gene are MDHEN and SYDVKM. Trimming took 6 bases from V and 3 from J, leaving 20 bases between them. This CDR3 has 16 residues.

This clonotype was observed at least ten times. The chain combines TRBV27 with TRBJ2-1; D gene ambiguous. Trimming removed 3 bases at V and 6 bases at J, with 6 bases between. The CDR3 totals 12 residues. Germline V gene sequence: CDR1 MNHEY, CDR2 SMNVEV (reference sequence). DNA for the CDR3: TGTGCCAGCAGTTTTGGGTCCAATGAGCAGTTCTTC. Translating it yields CASSFGSNEQFF.

This sequence joins TRBV3-1 and TRBJ2-7; D not resolved. Germline V gene data show CDR1 as LGHDT and CDR2 as YNNKEL (reference sequence). The V end lost 4 bases, the J end lost 0 bases, and 13 bases lay between the germline ends. The CDR3 totals 15 residues. The CDR3 here is CASSRGPESSYEQYF. Written as DNA, the CDR3 is TGTGCCAGCAGCCGAGGACCAGAAAGCTCCTACGAGCAGTACTTC.

The table lists this clonotype with many counts. The chain couples TRBV12-3 or TRBV12-4 to TRBJ2-1, with 10 bases that match TRBD2. V shed 3 bases and J 5 bases; nucleotides not matched to a gene: 7. The CDR3 runs to 16 residues. This CDR3 reads CASSFLGLAGDNEQFF. CDR3 DNA sequence: TGTGCCAGCAGTTTCCTCGGGCTAGCGGGGGACAATGAGCAGTTCTTC.

This clonotype was seen repeatedly, ten times or more. The CDR3 is CASRSTGLNEKLFF. In nucleotides, the CDR3 is TGTGCCAGCAGGTCGACAGGGTTAAATGAAAAACTGTTTTTT. The V call is TRBV6-1, the J call TRBJ1-4, with TRBD1 matching over 7 bases. CDR1 is MNHNS, CDR2 SASEGT, per germline. With V trimmed by 6 bases and J by 5 bases, 6 bases remained unmatched. The CDR3 covers 14 residues.

This clonotype has a handful of counts. The rearrangement uses TRBV7-8 and TRBJ2-3, with no clear D. The CDR3 is 15 residues long. The germline CDR1 and CDR2 sequences are SGHVS and FQNEAQ. Between the trimmed V and J ends, which lost 2 bases and 2 bases, there was a span of 11 bases. The CDR3 here is CASSLSTAYTDTQYF. The CDR3 DNA reads TGTGCCAGCAGCTTAAGTACAGCGTACACAGATACGCAGTATTTT.

This chain connects TRBV2 to TRBJ1-5; D uncertain. The CDR3 length is 13 residues. The germline CDR1 and CDR2 sequences are SNHLY and FYNNEI. V dropped 1 base and J dropped 7 bases, with 8 bases sitting between them. The CDR3, as DNA: TGTGCCAGCAGTGAAGGGGTCCAACAGCCCCAGCATTTT. Amino acids: CASSEGVQQPQHF.

This clonotype occurred a few times. The CDR3 bases are TGTGCCAGCAGCTTGGACGTGGGGGGGCCGGTGAATGAGCAGTTCTTC. Encoded protein: CASSLDVGGPVNEQFF. The V gene is TRBV5-4, the J gene TRBJ2-1; D possibly corresponds to TRBD2 (7 bases). This CDR3 is 16 amino acids long. With 0 bases removed from V and 7 bases from J, the gap between germline ends came to 17 bases. Germline V gives CDR1 SGHNT, CDR2 YYREEE (reference sequence).

This clonotype has at least ten counts. V is TRBV5-1 and J is TRBJ2-7; D is undetermined. Germline-derived CDR1 and CDR2 are SGHRS and YFSETQ. Trimming removed 3 bases at V and 9 bases at J, with 13 bases between. The CDR3 runs to 12 residues. CDR3 DNA sequence: TGCGCCAGCAGCTCGCGGAGCAGCGTGCAGTACTTC. This gives the protein CASSSRSSVQYF. The full variable domain, with the rest looked up from reference TRBV5-1 and TRBJ2-7, is KAGVTQTPRYLIKTRGQQVTLSCSPISGHRSVSWYQQTPGQGLQFLFEYFSETQRNKGNFPGRFSGRQFSNSRSEMNVSTLELGDSALYLCASSSRSSVQYFGPGTRLTVT.